This entry is about one T cell receptor (beta chain). Its specificity is not known. In the PCR, 60 Vbeta and 13 Jbeta primers were used. Assay: immunoSEQ multiplex PCR; the TCRdb copy retains only in-frame clones and omits some. This sample's clone table lists approximately 110,000 clones. This specimen comes from a study of cytomegalovirus exposure and HLA in healthy donors. There are 14 residues in the CDR3. V was clipped by 4 bases and J by 2 bases; unmatched bases: 6. Germline CDR1 and CDR2: SQVTM and ANQGSEA. General study results and limits: Most CMV-associated TCR beta chains appeared HLA-restricted in a later analysis. Rare TCR sequences predominated, though certain public TCRs were found in many donors. A later analysis linked a missense variant in DCLRE1C to the trimming of TCR beta V and J genes.

This sequence joins TRBV29-1 and TRBJ1-2, with 8 positions matching TRBD1. The sample taken for sequencing was PBMCs. The TCR comes from a man younger than 35 in good health and CMV-seronegative. CDR3 in DNA: TGCAGCGTTGCTCAGGGGGCCCTAAACTATGGCTACACCTTC. Protein sequence: CSVAQGALNYGYTF.